This paragraph reports one T cell receptor (beta chain). Antigen: not known. The record originates from a study of T cell responses to AZD1222 COVID-19 vaccine. Using immunoSEQ multiplex PCR, the repertoire was profiled, and TCRdb retains in-frame clones only, with some absent. The sample records just over 150,000 clones, approximately 91% being singletons. General study findings and limits: Repertoires were obtained solely post-peak T cell response. Clonal diversity was possibly underestimated, and white British individuals and females predominated among donors. A rise in Spike-specific TCR breadth and depth followed two AZD1222 doses.

The CDR3 has 14 residues. CDR1 and CDR2 from the germline V gene are MNHEY and SVGAGI. J gave up 1 base and V 6 bases, and 3 bases lay outside the gene matches. This sample comprised peripheral blood, obtained 28 days after the second AZD1222 dose. The source of this sequence is an adult who received the AZD1222 COVID-19 vaccine. The chain recombines TRBV6-5 with TRBJ1-5; 7 bases align to TRBD1. The CDR3 DNA is TGTGCCAGCAGGAGGGGGCGAAGCAATCAGCCCCAGCATTTT. Protein sequence: CASRRGRSNQPQHF.